Following are 5 T cell receptor beta chains from one sample sequenced in a study of PD-L1 blockade in urothelial cancer. Produced via immunoSEQ multiplex PCR; TCRdb's table is partial and in-frame only. The sample yields about 110,000 clones, roughly 84% seen once. Sample: PBMCs, taken around atezolizumab (anti-PD-L1) treatment. These TCRs come from a man in his fifties with urothelial cancer.

This sequence joins TRBV5-4 and TRBJ2-4; 10 bases agree with TRBD1. The V segment lost 4 bases and the J segment 0 bases; nucleotides outside the gene matches: 4. The V gene's germline CDR1 is SGHNT and CDR2 YYREEE (reference sequence). The CDR3 consists of 16 residues. The CDR3 sequence: CASSMTGGAAKNIQYF. For the CDR3, the DNA is TGTGCCAGCAGCATGACAGGGGGCGCAGCCAAAAACATTCAGTACTTC.

J is TRBJ2-7 and V is TRBV4-2; TRBD2 matches at 7 bases. Germline loops: CDR1 LGHNA, CDR2 YNFKEQ. Losses at the gene ends were 3 bases for V and 6 bases for J; bases not matched to a gene: 11. The CDR3 runs 15 residues. The CDR3 protein is CASSQLGRELSEQYF. The CDR3 DNA reads as TGTGCCAGCAGCCAGCTAGGGCGGGAGTTATCCGAGCAGTACTTC.

CDR3 in amino acids: CASSFKTGDYNEQFF. For the CDR3, the DNA is TGTGCCAGCAGTTTCAAGACAGGGGATTACAATGAGCAGTTCTTC. V and J are TRBV7-2 and TRBJ2-1; TRBD1 agrees at 8 bases. Germline V gene data show CDR1 as SGHTA and CDR2 as FQGNSA. V lost 6 bases, J lost 4 bases, and 8 bases stayed unmatched. The CDR3 extends over 15 amino acids.

V is TRBV27 and J is TRBJ2-1; possible D gene TRBD1, 5 bases. V lost 4 bases, J lost 6 bases, and 13 bases lay in between. This CDR3 contains 14 residues. CDR1 is MNHEY and CDR2 is SMNVEV in the germline V gene (reference sequence). CDR3 region: CASSSYRRSNEQFF. The CDR3 nucleotides are TGTGCCAGCAGTTCCTACAGGAGATCCAATGAGCAGTTCTTC.

The chain is built from TRBV6-1 and TRBJ1-4; D remains ambiguous. The CDR3 loop spans 14 amino acids. Germline loops: CDR1 MNHNS, CDR2 SASEGT. V gave up 6 bases and J gave up 3 bases, with 11 bases separating them. The CDR3 loop is CASRVVAANEKLFF. As DNA, the CDR3 is TGTGCCAGCAGGGTAGTTGCTGCTAATGAAAAACTGTTTTTT.